This TCR beta chain was captured by sequencing in a study of molecular identifiers for immune sequencing clone quantification. V gave up 2 bases and J gave up 1 base; unmatched junction bases: 6. In germline, CDR1 is MDHEN, CDR2 SYDVKM. This CDR3 spans 16 amino acids. Broader study findings: Jurkat TCR RNA spiked in from one cell (amid some 1 million naive cells) was reportedly detectable.

This clonotype has a handful of counts. What it binds is unknown. Libraries of bulk TCR were made by previously described methods (with listed TCR primers). TCRdb ran MiXCR on the PCR reads and lists one entry per CDR3 protein. The sample includes approximately 100,000 distinct CDR3 sequences, 36% of them seen just once. The V call is TRBV28, the J call TRBJ2-3, with TRBD1 identical over 7 bases. The sample taken for sequencing was naive CD8+ T cells from blood, with Jurkat cell RNA spiked in. The subset was: FACS-sorted CD8+CD4-CCR7+CD45RA+ naive T cells. The clonotype was recovered from a human donor in good health. Some libraries in this study had Jurkat cell RNA spiked in. The CDR3 spells CASSLHPTGGTDTQYF. In DNA, the CDR3 is TGTGCCAGCAGTTTACATCCTACAGGGGGCACAGATACGCAGTATTTT.